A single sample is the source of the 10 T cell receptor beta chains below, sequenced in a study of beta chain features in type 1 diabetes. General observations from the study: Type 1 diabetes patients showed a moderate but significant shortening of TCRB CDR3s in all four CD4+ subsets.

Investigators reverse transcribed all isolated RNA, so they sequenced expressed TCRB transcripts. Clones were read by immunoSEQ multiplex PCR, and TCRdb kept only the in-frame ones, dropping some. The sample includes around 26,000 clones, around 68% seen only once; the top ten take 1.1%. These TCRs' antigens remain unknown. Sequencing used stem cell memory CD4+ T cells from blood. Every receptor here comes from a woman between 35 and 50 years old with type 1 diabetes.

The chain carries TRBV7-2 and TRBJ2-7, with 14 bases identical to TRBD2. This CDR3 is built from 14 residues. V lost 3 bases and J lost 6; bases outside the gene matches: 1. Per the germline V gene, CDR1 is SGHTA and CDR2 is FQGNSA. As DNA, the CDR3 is TGTGCCAGCAGCTTGGGGACTAGCGGGAGCGAGCAGTACTTC. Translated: CASSLGTSGSEQYF.

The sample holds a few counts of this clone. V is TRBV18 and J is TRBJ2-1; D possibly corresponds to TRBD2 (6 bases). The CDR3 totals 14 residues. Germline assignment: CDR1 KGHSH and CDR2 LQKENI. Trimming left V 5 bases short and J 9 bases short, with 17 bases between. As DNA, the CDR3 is TGTGCCAGCTCATCTGAGGGAGTCGGGGGTGAGCAGTTCTTC. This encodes CASSSEGVGGEQFF.

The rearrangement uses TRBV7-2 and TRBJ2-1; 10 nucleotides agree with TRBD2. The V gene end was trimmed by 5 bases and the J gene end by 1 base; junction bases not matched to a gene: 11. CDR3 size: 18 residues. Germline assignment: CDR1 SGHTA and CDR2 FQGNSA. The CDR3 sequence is CASSRTISGGMSYNEQFF. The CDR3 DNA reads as TGTGCCAGCAGCCGTACAATTAGCGGGGGGATGTCCTACAATGAGCAGTTCTTC. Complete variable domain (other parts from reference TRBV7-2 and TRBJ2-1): GAGVSQSPSNKVTEKGKDVELRCDPISGHTALYWYRQSLGQGLEFLIYFQGNSAPDKSGLPSDRFSAERTGGSVSTLTIQRTQQEDSAVYLCASSRTISGGMSYNEQFFGPGTRLTVL.

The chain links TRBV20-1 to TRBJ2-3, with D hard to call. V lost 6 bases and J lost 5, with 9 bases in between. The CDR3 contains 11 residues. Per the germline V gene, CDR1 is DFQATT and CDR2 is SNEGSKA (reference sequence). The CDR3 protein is CSAAPRDTQYF. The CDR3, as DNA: TGCAGTGCCGCTCCGAGAGATACGCAGTATTTT.

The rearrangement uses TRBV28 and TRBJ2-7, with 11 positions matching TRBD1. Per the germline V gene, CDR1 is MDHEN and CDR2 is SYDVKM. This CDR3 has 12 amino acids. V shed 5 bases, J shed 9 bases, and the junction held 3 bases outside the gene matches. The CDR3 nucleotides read TGTGCCAGCAGTACCGGGACAGGGGGGCAGTACTTC. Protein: CASSTGTGGQYF.

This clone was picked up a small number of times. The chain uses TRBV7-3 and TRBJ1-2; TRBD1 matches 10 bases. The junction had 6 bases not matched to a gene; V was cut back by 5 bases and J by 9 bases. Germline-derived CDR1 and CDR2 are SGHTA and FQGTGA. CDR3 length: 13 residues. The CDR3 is CASSAGQGKSYTF. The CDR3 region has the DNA TGTGCCAGCAGCGCGGGACAGGGGAAGAGCTACACCTTC.

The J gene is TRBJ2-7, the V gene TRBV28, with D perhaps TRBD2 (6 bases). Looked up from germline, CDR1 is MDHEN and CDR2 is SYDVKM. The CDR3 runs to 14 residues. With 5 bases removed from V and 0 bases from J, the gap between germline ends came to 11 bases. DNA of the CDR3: TGTGCCAGCAGTCCCTCGGGACTCTCCTACGAGCAGTACTTC. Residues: CASSPSGLSYEQYF.

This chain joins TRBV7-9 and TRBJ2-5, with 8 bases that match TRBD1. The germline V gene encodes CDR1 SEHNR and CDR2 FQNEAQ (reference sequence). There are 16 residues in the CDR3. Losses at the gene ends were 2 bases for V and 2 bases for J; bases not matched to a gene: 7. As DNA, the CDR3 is TGTGCCAGCAGCTTAAAAGGGGACAGGAGGCAAGAGACCCAGTACTTC. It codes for CASSLKGDRRQETQYF.

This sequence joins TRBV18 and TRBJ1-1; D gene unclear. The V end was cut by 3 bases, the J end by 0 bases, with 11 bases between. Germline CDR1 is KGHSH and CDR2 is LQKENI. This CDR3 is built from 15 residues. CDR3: CASSPGDPLNTEAFF. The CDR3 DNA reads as TGTGCCAGCTCACCCGGAGACCCCCTGAACACTGAAGCTTTCTTT. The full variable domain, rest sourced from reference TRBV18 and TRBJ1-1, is NAGVMQNPRHLVRRRGQEARLRCSPMKGHSHVYWYRQLPEEGLKFMVYLQKENIIDESGMPKERFSAEFPKEGPSILRIQQVVRGDSAAYFCASSPGDPLNTEAFFGQGTRLTVV.

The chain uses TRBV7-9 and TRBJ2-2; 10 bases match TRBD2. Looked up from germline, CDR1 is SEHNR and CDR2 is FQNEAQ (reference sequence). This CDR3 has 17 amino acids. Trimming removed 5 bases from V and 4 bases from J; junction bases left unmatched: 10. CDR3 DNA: TGTGCCAGCAGCCAAGGTGGGACTAGCGCCTTCACCGGGGAGCTGTTTTTT. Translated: CASSQGGTSAFTGELFF.